These 32 T cell receptor beta chains came from one sample sequenced in a study of cytomegalovirus exposure and HLA in healthy donors. PCR amplification relied on 60 Vbeta primers (plus 13 Jbeta primers). Assay used: immunoSEQ multiplex PCR; TCRdb lists only in-frame clones, some missing. This sample has about 130,000 clones, with about 68% found just once. The specimen sequenced was PBMCs. The receptors derive from a human donor in good health.

V usage is TRBV4-1 and J usage is TRBJ1-3; D gene ambiguous. The V end was cut by 5 bases, the J end by 2 bases, with 13 bases between. The germline CDR1 and CDR2 sequences are MGHRA and YSYEKL. CDR3 length: 15 residues. For the CDR3, the DNA is TGCGCCAGCAGCTTGGGAGGGAATACTGGAAACACCATATATTTT. It yields the protein CASSLGGNTGNTIYF.

This clone was found a few times. The chain uses TRBV5-1 and TRBJ1-5, with a tentative D call TRBD1 (6 bases). Germline V gene lookup returns CDR1 SGHRS and CDR2 YFSETQ. The CDR3 spans 17 residues. Trimming left V 0 bases short and J 2 bases short, with 15 bases between. CDR3 nucleotide sequence: TGCGCCAGCAGCTTGGCCCCCAGGGGAAGAGGCAATCAGCCCCAGCATTTT. Amino acid sequence: CASSLAPRGRGNQPQHF.

The chain couples TRBV19 to TRBJ2-4, with TRBD2 matching 11 bases. Germline-derived CDR1 and CDR2 are LNHDA and SQIVND (reference sequence). V lost 5 bases to trimming and J lost 7 bases; unmatched junction nucleotides: 10. The length of the CDR3 is 16 residues. DNA for the CDR3: TGTGCCAGTAGTGAATGGACTAGCGGGCTTCGGAACATTCAGTACTTC. Its translation is CASSEWTSGLRNIQYF.

This rearrangement joins TRBV5-1 to TRBJ2-1; 7 positions match TRBD1. CDR3 size: 13 residues. The junction had 7 bases not matched to a gene; V was cut back by 4 bases and J by 9 bases. CDR1 SGHRS and CDR2 YFSETQ come from the germline V gene. CDR3 region: CASSLTGRTEQFF. The CDR3 nucleotides are TGCGCCAGCAGCCTGACAGGGCGGACTGAGCAGTTCTTC.

The V call is TRBV18, the J call TRBJ1-1; 8 positions match TRBD1. Unmatched junction bases numbered 7, after V lost 0 bases and J lost 10 bases. This CDR3 region has 14 residues. CDR1 and CDR2 (germline): KGHSH, LQKENI. The CDR3 reads CASSPPGQVGRAFF. CDR3 bases: TGTGCCAGCTCACCACCGGGACAGGTGGGAAGAGCTTTCTTT.

V usage is TRBV7-8 and J usage is TRBJ2-3; D gene ambiguous. Germline V CDR1 and CDR2: SGHVS, FQNEAQ. The CDR3 is 13 amino acids. Trimming removed 4 bases from V and 2 bases from J, with 7 bases in between. For the CDR3, the DNA is TGTGCCAGCAGCTCCACAGACACAGATACGCAGTATTTT. This translates into CASSSTDTDTQYF.

This chain connects TRBV5-4 to TRBJ2-5; a weak D match, TRBD2 (6 bases). Germline assignment: CDR1 SGHNT and CDR2 YYREEE (reference sequence). Trimming took off 5 bases at V and 5 bases at J, with 16 bases between the two ends. The CDR3 has 14 amino acids. The CDR3 sequence: CASRKEGKGETQYF. The CDR3 nucleotides are TGTGCCAGCAGGAAGGAGGGAAAGGGGGAGACCCAGTACTTC.

The rearrangement joins TRBV28 to TRBJ1-5; 7 bases are a match to TRBD1. V was pared by 3 bases and J by 0 bases, with 5 bases of the junction left unmatched. The CDR3 is made up of 16 amino acids. Germline CDR1 reads MDHEN; CDR2 reads SYDVKM. This chain's CDR3 is CASSFPGQISNQPQHF. The CDR3 region has the DNA TGTGCCAGCAGTTTCCCGGGACAGATTAGCAATCAGCCCCAGCATTTT.

The chain recombines TRBV7-6 with TRBJ2-1; 8 bases align to TRBD2. This CDR3 has 19 residues. Trimming removed 3 bases from V and 1 base from J; junction bases left unmatched: 14. Germline CDR1 and CDR2: SGHVS and FNYEAQ. The CDR3 sequence: CASSFLRLAGRGSYNEQFF. Written as DNA, the CDR3 is TGTGCCAGCAGCTTCCTGCGGCTAGCGGGTAGGGGGTCCTACAATGAGCAGTTCTTC.

This clone was seen more than once but under ten times. The CDR3, as DNA: TGTGCCAGCTCACCATTTTCGACAGCCACAACTAATGAAAAACTGTTTTTT. Protein product: CASSPFSTATTNEKLFF. The gene calls are TRBV18 and TRBJ1-4; maybe TRBD1 (5 bases). The CDR3 sequence is 17 residues long. Germline loops: CDR1 KGHSH, CDR2 LQKENI. Deletions cut 2 bases from V and 0 bases from J, with 13 bases between.

The sample holds a few counts of this clone. J is TRBJ2-2 and V is TRBV19; D ambiguous. V lost 6 bases and J lost 1, with 9 bases in between. Germline assignment: CDR1 LNHDA and CDR2 SQIVND (reference sequence). This CDR3 has 14 residues. CDR3 amino acids: CASSRGGNTGELFF. The CDR3 coding sequence is TGTGCCAGTAGCCGCGGCGGGAACACCGGGGAGCTGTTTTTT.

V usage is TRBV25-1 and J usage is TRBJ2-7; the match to TRBD1 covers 10 bases. The V gene end was trimmed by 6 bases and the J gene end by 5 bases; junction bases not matched to a gene: 13. CDR3 length: 16 amino acids. Germline CDR1 MGHDK, CDR2 SYGVNS. The CDR3 spells CASRQPLGTGDNEQYF. The CDR3 DNA reads TGTGCCAGCAGACAACCTCTCGGGACAGGGGACAACGAGCAGTACTTC.

The chain combines TRBV6-5 with TRBJ1-5; possibly TRBD1 for D (5 bases). Germline CDR1 reads MNHEY; CDR2 reads SVGAGI. V lost 2 bases to trimming and J lost 6 bases, with 11 bases between them. The CDR3 has 14 residues. The DNA for the CDR3 is TGTGCCAGCAGTTACGTAGGGGTGAGTCAGCCCCAGCATTTT. Translation gives CASSYVGVSQPQHF.

This chain links TRBV4-1 with TRBJ2-7; D gene unclear. The V and J ends lost 0 bases and 2 bases respectively, with 5 bases between them. Germline assignment: CDR1 MGHRA and CDR2 YSYEKL. The CDR3 is 13 residues long. CDR3 DNA: TGCGCCAGCAGCCAAGAGTACACCTACGAGCAGTACTTC. Its translation is CASSQEYTYEQYF.

The chain joins TRBV2 to TRBJ2-2; the match to TRBD1 covers 8 bases. CDR1 is SNHLY, CDR2 FYNNEI, per germline. The junction had 6 bases not matched to a gene; V was cut back by 2 bases and J by 7 bases. There are 15 residues in the CDR3. The CDR3, as DNA: TGTGCCAGCAGTGAAAAAGGACAGGGCTTCGGGGAGCTGTTTTTT. Its protein is CASSEKGQGFGELFF.

In this sample, this clone turned up a few times. The chain recombines TRBV19 with TRBJ2-7; 7 bases line up with TRBD2. V trimming: 2 bases; J trimming: 3 bases; junction bases outside the gene matches: 7. The CDR3 totals 15 residues. From germline, CDR1 is LNHDA and CDR2 SQIVND (reference sequence). CDR3 in amino acids: CASSIRARGGYEQYF. The CDR3 DNA sequence: TGTGCCAGTAGTATACGAGCCCGCGGGGGCTACGAGCAGTACTTC.

The chain has TRBV18 and TRBJ2-7, with D unclear. The CDR3 is 13 amino acids. V was shortened by 0 bases and J by 3 bases, with 6 bases between the two germline ends. Germline CDR1 and CDR2: KGHSH and LQKENI. CDR3 residues: CASSPPSGYEQYF. In DNA form, the CDR3 reads TGTGCCAGCTCACCACCTTCGGGCTACGAGCAGTACTTC.

V gene TRBV9 combines with J gene TRBJ2-7, with D possibly being TRBD2 (6 bases). Germline CDR1 and CDR2: SGDLS and YYNGEE. V lost 7 bases to trimming and J lost 3 bases, with 20 bases between them. The CDR3 spans 15 residues. For the CDR3, the DNA is TGTGCCAGCTCCAGAGGCGGGACGGGGGACTACGAGCAGTACTTC. It is translated as CASSRGGTGDYEQYF. The entire variable domain, with the rest obtained from reference TRBV9 and TRBJ2-7, is as follows: DSGVTQTPKHLITATGQRVTLRCSPRSGDLSVYWYQQSLDQGLQFLIQYYNGEERAKGNILERFSAQQFPDLHSELNLSSLELGDSALYFCASSRGGTGDYEQYFGPGTRLTVT.

This clone was detected a few times. The rearrangement joins TRBV6-6 to TRBJ2-1; 7 bases match TRBD1. The CDR3 has 11 residues. The trim removed 5 bases at V and 12 bases at J, leaving 4 bases unmatched. The germline CDR1 and CDR2 sequences are MNHNY and SVGAGI (reference sequence). Here the CDR3 reads CASSPGTAQFF. The DNA for the CDR3 is TGTGCCAGCAGTCCCGGGACAGCGCAGTTCTTC.

This clone was detected only a few times. V gene TRBV5-4 combines with J gene TRBJ2-2; D unresolved. Germline CDR1 reads SGHNT; CDR2 reads YYREEE (reference sequence). The CDR3 length is 14 residues. The V gene lost 4 bases and the J gene lost 3 bases, with 10 bases spanning the gap. CDR3 loop: CASSPSDDTGELFF. The CDR3 DNA reads as TGTGCCAGCAGCCCGAGCGATGACACCGGGGAGCTGTTTTTT.

As for this clone: At one boundary the junction diverges from the germline segment, which might be a read error. The CDR3 loop reads CASSLDGFSTDTQYF. CDR3 in DNA: TGCGCCAGCAGTTTGGACGGGTTTAGCACAGATACGCAGTATTTT. The chain is built from TRBV5-1 and TRBJ2-3; D is undetermined. The CDR3 sequence is 15 residues long. CDR1 is SGHRS and CDR2 is YFSETQ in the germline V gene.

The chain combines TRBV27 with TRBJ2-2; 7 bases match TRBD1. This CDR3 comprises 20 residues. With V trimmed by 3 bases and J by 1 base, 17 bases remained unmatched. Germline V lookup: CDR1 MNHEY, CDR2 SMNVEV (reference sequence). The CDR3 is CASSFSFLLRGRRNTGELFF. CDR3 DNA: TGTGCCAGCAGTTTCTCATTTTTGTTGAGGGGGCGGAGGAACACCGGGGAGCTGTTTTTT.

The CDR3 loop is CATRGLAGSNEQFF. CDR3 bases: TGTGCCACTAGGGGACTAGCGGGATCCAATGAGCAGTTCTTC. The V and J genes are TRBV2 and TRBJ2-1; 13 nucleotides align to TRBD2. V was pared by 10 bases and J by 6 bases, with 6 bases of the junction left unmatched. The CDR3 covers 14 residues. CDR1 is SNHLY and CDR2 is FYNNEI in the germline V gene.

The genes are TRBV6-6 and TRBJ1-5, with D possibly TRBD1 on 6 matching bases. V was clipped by 3 bases and J by 7 bases, with 13 bases between them. This CDR3 has 14 residues. Germline CDR1 reads MNHNY; CDR2 reads SVGAGI (reference sequence). The DNA of the CDR3 is TGTGCCAGCAGTTATTTGCAGGGGCTACAGCCCCAGCATTTT. Its protein is CASSYLQGLQPQHF.

V gene TRBV5-1 combines with J gene TRBJ1-4; 8 nucleotides match TRBD1. With 4 bases clipped from V and 2 bases from J, the junction kept 4 bases outside the gene matches. Germline V gene sequence: CDR1 SGHRS, CDR2 YFSETQ. The CDR3 covers 15 residues. The CDR3, as DNA: TGCGCCAGCAGCGTACGGACAGGGACTAATGAAAAACTGTTTTTT. Translation: CASSVRTGTNEKLFF.

V usage is TRBV2 and J usage is TRBJ1-5; TRBD1 is a possible D gene (6 bases). V dropped 6 bases and J dropped 3 bases, with 12 bases sitting between them. CDR3 length equals 14 residues. Germline-derived CDR1 and CDR2 are SNHLY and FYNNEI. The CDR3 is CASRGAEFNQPQHF. The CDR3 bases are TGTGCCAGCAGGGGGGCAGAATTCAATCAGCCCCAGCATTTT.

The chain uses TRBV6-1 and TRBJ1-1, with D uncertain. This CDR3 spans 13 amino acids. Deletions cut 1 base from V and 6 bases from J, with 9 bases between. Per the germline V gene, CDR1 is MNHNS and CDR2 is SASEGT. CDR3 sequence: CASSEGREPEAFF. The CDR3 nucleotides are TGTGCCAGCAGTGAAGGTAGAGAGCCTGAAGCTTTCTTT.

This chain uses TRBV7-3 with TRBJ1-1; D ambiguous. CDR3 size: 14 residues. Trimming stripped 0 bases from V and 6 bases from J, with 11 bases between. In germline, CDR1 is SGHTA, CDR2 FQGTGA. The DNA of the CDR3 is TGTGCCAGCAGCTTAACGCCCCCCCCGGCTGAAGCTTTCTTT. This sequence encodes CASSLTPPPAEAFF.

The chain couples TRBV6-5 to TRBJ2-5; perhaps TRBD1 as D (6 bases). Germline assignment: CDR1 MNHEY and CDR2 SVGAGI. The CDR3 has 14 residues. V was shortened by 6 bases and J by 2 bases, with 13 bases between the two germline ends. The DNA of the CDR3 is TGTGCCAGCAGACCCGACAGGCTTCAAGAGACCCAGTACTTC. Translating it yields CASRPDRLQETQYF.

The V and J genes are TRBV9 and TRBJ2-5; 9 positions match TRBD1. This CDR3 is built from 14 residues. J lost 5 bases, V lost 3 bases, and 5 bases had no gene match. The germline CDR1 and CDR2 sequences are SGDLS and YYNGEE. This CDR3 reads CASSEDRGWETQYF. The CDR3 nucleotides are TGTGCCAGCAGCGAGGACAGGGGCTGGGAGACCCAGTACTTC.

This chain connects TRBV6-5 to TRBJ2-7, with TRBD2 identical over 8 bases. The junction had 7 bases not matched to a gene; V was cut back by 5 bases and J by 7 bases. The CDR3 is 13 amino acids. Germline loops: CDR1 MNHEY, CDR2 SVGAGI. CDR3 nucleotide sequence: TGTGCCAGCAGTCGTAGCTTAGCGGGGGAGCAGTACTTC. Translating gives CASSRSLAGEQYF.

This clone has just a few counts. J is TRBJ2-7 and V is TRBV27; TRBD1 matches at 9 bases. Germline loops: CDR1 MNHEY, CDR2 SMNVEV (reference sequence). The CDR3 consists of 15 residues. V lost 2 bases, J lost 6 bases, and 8 bases stayed unmatched. CDR3 coding DNA: TGTGCCAGCAGTTTACTCGGGACAGGGATGACCGAGCAGTACTTC. This codes for CASSLLGTGMTEQYF.